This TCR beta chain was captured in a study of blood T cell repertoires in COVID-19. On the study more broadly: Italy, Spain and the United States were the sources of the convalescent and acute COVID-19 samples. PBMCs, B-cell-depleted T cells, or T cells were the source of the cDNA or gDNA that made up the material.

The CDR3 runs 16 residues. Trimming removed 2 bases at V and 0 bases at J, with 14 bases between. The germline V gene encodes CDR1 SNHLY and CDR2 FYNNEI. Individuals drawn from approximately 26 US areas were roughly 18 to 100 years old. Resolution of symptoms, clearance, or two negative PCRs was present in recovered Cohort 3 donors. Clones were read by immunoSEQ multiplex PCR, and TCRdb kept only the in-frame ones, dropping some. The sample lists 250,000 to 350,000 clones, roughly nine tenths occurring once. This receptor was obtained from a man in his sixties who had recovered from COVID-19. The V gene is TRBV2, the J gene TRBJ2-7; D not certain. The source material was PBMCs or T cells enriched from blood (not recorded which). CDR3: CASSEPVAKSSYEQYF. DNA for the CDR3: TGTGCCAGCAGTGAACCGGTTGCCAAGAGCTCCTACGAGCAGTACTTC.